A selection of T cell receptor beta chains follows, all from one sample in a study of T cell responses to AZD1222 COVID-19 vaccine. Clones were read by immunoSEQ multiplex PCR, and TCRdb kept only the in-frame ones, dropping some. The table records nearly 110,000 clones, about 90% of them present only once. Material: peripheral blood, obtained on day 0 of AZD1222 vaccination. The receptors were sampled from an adult in good health. Each CDR3 is given with its conserved first and last residue.

len | j_gene | v_gene | CDR3aa
16 | TRBJ2-2 | TRBV3-1/TRBV3-2 | CASSQDTVRYTGELFF
14 | TRBJ1-1 | TRBV27 | CASSPGRENTEAFF
14 | TRBJ2-7 | TRBV6-1 | CASSEEGGTTLEYF
15 | TRBJ1-3 | TRBV5-6 | CASSPGQENGNTIYF
14 | TRBJ2-7 | TRBV5-1 | CASSLVPGTYEQYF
13 | TRBJ1-2 | TRBV27 | CASSTTAAYGYTF
17 | TRBJ1-4 | TRBV5-5 | CASSLTYRGQSNEKLFF
14 | TRBJ2-1 | TRBV24-1 | CATSDSDRYNEQFF
15 | TRBJ2-5 | TRBV4-1 | CASSQVGTGGETQYF
13 | TRBJ1-6 | TRBV9 | CASSVGGRSPLHF
18 | TRBJ2-2 | TRBV9 | CASSPRHDRNQNTGELFF
14 | TRBJ2-1 | TRBV19 | CASSRAPGQAEQFF
14 | TRBJ2-5 | TRBV4-2 | CASSQGRRQETQYF
13 | TRBJ1-6 | TRBV7-9 | CASSFGRDSPLHF
15 | TRBJ2-1 | TRBV3-1/TRBV3-2 | CASSQVEIPYNEQFF
13 | TRBJ2-7 | TRBV4-3 | CASSHAGVHEQYF
15 | TRBJ1-6 | TRBV7-9 | CASSSWTGSNSPLHF
12 | TRBJ1-1 | TRBV5-6 | CASSLVGFEAFF
16 | TRBJ2-1 | TRBV5-1 | CASSLDLAGGINEQFF
15 | TRBJ1-4 | TRBV6-5 | CASSYSGQDNEKLFF
13 | TRBJ1-1 | TRBV9 | CASSVQGFTEAFF
15 | TRBJ1-2 | TRBV4-1 | CASSQGDVGYYGYTF
11 | TRBJ2-2 | TRBV30 | CAWGTLGELFF
13 | TRBJ1-2 | TRBV6-6 | CASSYSTSYGYTF
15 | TRBJ1-2 | TRBV7-2 | CASSPGIGGARGYTF
11 | TRBJ2-5 | TRBV7-8 | CASSPGETQYF
12 | TRBJ1-5 | TRBV7-9 | CASSSGNQPQHF
15 | TRBJ1-5 | TRBV7-9 | CASSLGSHSNQPQHF
14 | TRBJ2-1 | TRBV7-8 | CASSLFQGSNEQFF
15 | TRBJ2-7 | TRBV11-2 | CASSVQPGGHYEQYF
15 | TRBJ2-3 | TRBV6-2/TRBV6-3 | CAHSLGGGGPDTQYF
15 | TRBJ2-1 | TRBV5-1 | CASSSLGGGMNEQFF
13 | TRBJ2-5 | TRBV12-3/TRBV12-4 | CASSPDTQETQYF
13 | TRBJ2-1 | TRBV12-3/TRBV12-4 | CASSLRQGNEQFF
14 | TRBJ2-3 | TRBV2 | CASRQGDASDTQYF
13 | TRBJ2-2 | TRBV6-6 | CASSYGEAGELFF
14 | TRBJ1-6 | TRBV5-8 | CASSLAGFNSPLHF
15 | TRBJ1-6 | TRBV18 | CASSPQAGHPSPLHF